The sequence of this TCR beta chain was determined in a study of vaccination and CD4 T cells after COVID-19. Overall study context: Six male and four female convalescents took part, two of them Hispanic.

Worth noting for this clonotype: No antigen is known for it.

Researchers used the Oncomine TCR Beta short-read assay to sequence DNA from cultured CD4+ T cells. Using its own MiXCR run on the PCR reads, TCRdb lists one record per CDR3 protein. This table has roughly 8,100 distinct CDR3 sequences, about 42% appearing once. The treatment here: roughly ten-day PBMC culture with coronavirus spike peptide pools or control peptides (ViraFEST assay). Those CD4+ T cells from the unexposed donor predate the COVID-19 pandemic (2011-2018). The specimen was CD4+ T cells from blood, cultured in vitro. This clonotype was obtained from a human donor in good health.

The CDR3 here is CASSRDQPSSYNSPLHF. The CDR3 DNA is TGTGCCAGCAGTCGGGATCAGCCGAGCTCCTATAATTCACCCCTCCACTTT. This chain uses TRBV12-3 or TRBV12-4 with TRBJ1-6, with D unclear. V was cut by 5 bases and J by 0 bases, with 14 bases left in between. This CDR3 contains 17 residues.